Listed here are 5 T cell receptor beta chains from one sample, sequenced in a study of blood T cells in healthy people across ages (dated by TCRdb to the mid-2010s). Library construction relied on 5' RACE. For sequencing, an Illumina HiSeq 2500 was employed. A second PCR of roughly 6 to 12 cycles was run with a J-beta primer mix and a sample-barcoded 5' primer. TCRdb's own reprocessing of the public reads used fastp at Q25 and MiXCR and kept productive beta chains. Rows are combined by CDR3 protein, so each entry shows the most common genes and DNA. In all, the sample holds 1.2 million to 1.5 million distinct CDR3 sequences, and around 55% of those were seen once. The ten largest clones take up over 6.5% of the sample. The specimen was blood. The receptors come from a young man in good health.

The V call is TRBV5-6, the J call TRBJ1-6; a possible D gene is TRBD1 (5 bases). The CDR3 has 17 residues. The V end lost 4 bases, the J end lost 8 bases, and 22 bases lay between the germline ends. Germline-derived CDR1 and CDR2 are SGHDT and YYEEEE. CDR3 nucleotides: TGTGCCAGCAGCGCCCCTGGAAGCTGGGGGATAGATTCACCCCTCCACTTT. This codes for CASSAPGSWGIDSPLHF.

This rearrangement joins TRBV11-1 to TRBJ1-1; D gene ambiguous. This CDR3 is built from 13 residues. The ends were cut back, 1 base at V and 8 bases at J, with 11 bases in the middle. Germline CDR1 and CDR2: SGHAT and FQDESV (reference sequence). CDR3 coding DNA: TGTGCCAGCAGCTTAGTACTGGGCGGCGAAGCTTTCTTT. This sequence encodes CASSLVLGGEAFF.

This rearrangement joins TRBV29-1 to TRBJ1-1; no firm D call. Between the trimmed V and J ends, which lost 5 bases and 1 base, there was a span of 5 bases. Germline CDR1 SQVTM, CDR2 ANQGSEA. This CDR3 contains 11 residues. CDR3 loop: CSVFGNTEAFF. In DNA form, the CDR3 reads TGCAGCGTTTTTGGGAACACTGAAGCTTTCTTT.

The gene calls are TRBV12-3 or TRBV12-4 and TRBJ2-5; TRBD1 agrees at 8 bases. The J call may be wrong; the DNA end is better matched by TRBJ2-7. The CDR3 has 15 amino acids. CDR3: CASSPDTDRVYEQYF. The CDR3 region has the DNA TGTGCCAGCAGCCCAGACACGGACAGGGTCTACGAGCAGTACTTC.

CDR3 DNA: TGTGCCAGCAGTTACTCGAGGGGGGGCGGAGGTACAGATACGCAGTATTTT. Translating gives CASSYSRGGGGTDTQYF. This chain links TRBV6-5 with TRBJ2-3, with D possibly matching TRBD2 (7 bases). Trimming removed 0 bases at V and 3 bases at J, with 16 bases between. Germline values: CDR1 MNHEY, CDR2 SVGAGI. The CDR3 covers 17 residues.